The T cell receptor beta chain described here comes from a study of technical replicates of blood from several donors. Germline V gives CDR1 MNHNS, CDR2 SASEGT. Trimming shortened V by 8 bases and J by 2 bases, and 13 bases separated the two germline ends. The CDR3 runs 13 residues. The method was immunoSEQ multiplex PCR; TCRdb's version includes in-frame clones alone and lacks a portion of them. Here the sample spans 85,000 or so clones, over 85% being singletons. This receptor was taken from a human donor in good health. Source material: T cells isolated from PBMCs. The chain combines TRBV6-1 with TRBJ2-7; D unresolved. The DNA of the CDR3 is TGTGCCAGCCCCGGCGAAGGAGCCTACGAGCAGTACTTC. Protein: CASPGEGAYEQYF.